This T cell receptor beta chain was sequenced during a study of cytomegalovirus exposure and HLA in healthy donors. Germline V CDR1 and CDR2: MDHEN, SYDVKM. This CDR3 region has 17 residues. Trimming removed 4 bases from V and 5 bases from J, with 23 bases in between. On this clone: Its antigen is still unknown.

PCR used 60 Vbeta primers and 13 Jbeta primers. Clones were sequenced by immunoSEQ multiplex PCR, and TCRdb holds only the in-frame ones, with some missing. In the table there are about 100,000 clones, about 70% of which are singletons. Study results and caveats: On later analysis, the bulk of CMV-associated TCR beta chains appeared to be HLA-restricted.

J is TRBJ1-2 and V is TRBV28; D might be TRBD1 (5 bases). The sample was PBMCs. The origin of this receptor is a middle-aged man in good health and CMV-seropositive. Written as DNA, the CDR3 is TGTGCCAGCAGTTCCCAATCCTACAGGTCCACCATGTATGGCTACACCTTC. Its protein product is CASSSQSYRSTMYGYTF.